What follows are 8 T cell receptor beta chains derived from one specimen sequenced in a study of blood T cells in healthy people across ages. Together with a sample-barcoded 5' primer, a J-beta primer mix was included in a second PCR lasting roughly 6 to 12 cycles. TCRdb redid the calling of the 5' RACE reads with MiXCR, one entry per CDR3 protein. The repertoire includes approximately 800,000 distinct CDR3 sequences, about 37% of them detected once, and roughly 13% sits in the top ten. The sequenced material came from blood. These receptors all stem from a man younger than 35 in good health.

The rearrangement uses TRBV10-3 and TRBJ2-7; D is perhaps TRBD1 (5 bases). The germline V gene encodes CDR1 ENHRY and CDR2 SYGVKD. The CDR3 is made up of 15 amino acids. V dropped 0 bases and J dropped 2 bases, with 11 bases sitting between them. CDR3 amino acids: CAISESQGTPYEQYF. CDR3 nucleotide sequence: TGTGCCATCAGTGAGTCCCAGGGCACTCCCTACGAGCAGTACTTC.

Here the CDR3 DNA reads TGTGCCAGCAGTTCCTCTAGCGGGGGGGCTGGAGAGACCCAGTACTTC. Translation gives CASSSSSGGAGETQYF. This chain joins TRBV12-3 or TRBV12-4 and TRBJ2-4; 12 nucleotides agree with TRBD2. The better agreement between TRBJ2-5 and the DNA end casts doubt on the J call. The CDR3 covers 16 residues.

This clonotype was seen repeatedly, ten times or more. V is TRBV6-5 and J is TRBJ1-2; 11 nucleotides match TRBD1. Germline CDR1 is MNHEY and CDR2 is SVGAGI. This CDR3 has 14 amino acids. The V gene end was trimmed by 5 bases and the J gene end by 5 bases; junction bases not matched to a gene: 4. CDR3 loop: CASSGQGARYGYTF. Here the CDR3 DNA reads TGTGCCAGCAGTGGACAGGGGGCGCGGTATGGCTACACCTTC.

CDR3 in amino acids: CASRSRGPEYNEQYF. CDR3 bases: TGCGCCAGCAGGTCTAGGGGACCCGAATACAATGAGCAGTACTTC. The chain couples TRBV5-1 to TRBJ2-1; either TRBD1 or TRBD2 may supply D (5 bases each). The end of the DNA fits TRBJ2-7 better, so the J call may be wrong. The CDR3 runs to 15 residues. Looked up from germline, CDR1 is SGHRS and CDR2 is YFSETQ.

This clonotype occurred a few times. This chain uses TRBV5-1 with TRBJ2-7; 9 bases are shared with TRBD2. Germline-derived CDR1 and CDR2 are SGHRS and YFSETQ. The CDR3 length is 15 residues. V shed 1 base and J 5 bases; nucleotides not matched to a gene: 7. The CDR3 reads CASSLPASGVDEQYF. The CDR3 DNA is TGCGCCAGCAGCTTGCCGGCTAGCGGGGTAGACGAGCAGTACTTC.

The chain links TRBV4-3 to TRBJ2-3; D might be TRBD1 (7 bases). Trimming cost V 1 base and J 6 bases, with 14 bases left between them. The CDR3 is made up of 15 amino acids. Germline V gives CDR1 LGHNA, CDR2 YSLEER. CDR3 sequence (DNA): TGCGCCAGCAGCCAAGGAAGGGGGCTAGCGGATACGCAGTATTTT. Amino acid sequence: CASSQGRGLADTQYF.

This clonotype was seen a handful of times. The V and J genes are TRBV6-6 and TRBJ2-5; D gene unclear. With 0 bases removed from V and 2 bases from J, the gap between germline ends came to 7 bases. The CDR3 loop spans 14 amino acids. Germline values: CDR1 MNHNY, CDR2 SVGAGI (reference sequence). The CDR3 DNA sequence: TGTGCCAGCAGTTACTCGGGGAATCAAGAGACCCAGTACTTC. The encoded protein is CASSYSGNQETQYF.

The sample holds a few counts of this clonotype. V and J are TRBV6-2 or TRBV6-3 and TRBJ2-3; 7 nucleotides align to TRBD1. J was trimmed by 0 bases and V by 7 bases; bases with no gene match: 7. The CDR3 loop spans 15 amino acids. The germline V gene has CDR1 MNHEY and CDR2 SVGEGT. The CDR3 sequence is CASKDRDSSTDTQYF. CDR3 sequence (DNA): TGTGCCAGCAAAGACCGGGACAGTAGCACAGATACGCAGTATTTT.